The entry below describes one T cell receptor beta chain. Its antigen is undetermined. Sequencing was performed with immunoSEQ multiplex PCR; in TCRdb, only in-frame clones are kept and a portion is missing. The sample carries about 67,000 clones, 88% recorded once. Trimming removed 0 bases at V and 3 bases at J, with 6 bases between. This CDR3 has 13 residues. CDR1 is SGHRS, CDR2 YFSETQ, per germline. The sample belongs to a study of chemoradiotherapy in HPV16-positive cancers. Whole-study findings and limits: Only two HPV16-positive patients supplied the functional HPV-specificity definition. Non-HPV-specific T cells did not expand in tumors during treatment, whereas candidate HPV-specific clones and E7-related motifs did.

This TCR was recovered from a human donor with HPV-associated anogenital cancer. The sample consisted of blood, taken from a patient who underwent chemoradiotherapy. V and J are TRBV5-1 and TRBJ1-1; D gene uncertain. This CDR3 is CASSLVWDTEAFF. The CDR3 nucleotides are TGCGCCAGCAGCTTGGTGTGGGACACTGAAGCTTTCTTT. Combining the CDR3 with reference TRBV5-1 and TRBJ1-1 gives the whole variable domain KAGVTQTPRYLIKTRGQQVTLSCSPISGHRSVSWYQQTPGQGLQFLFEYFSETQRNKGNFPGRFSGRQFSNSRSEMNVSTLELGDSALYLCASSLVWDTEAFFGQGTRLTVV.